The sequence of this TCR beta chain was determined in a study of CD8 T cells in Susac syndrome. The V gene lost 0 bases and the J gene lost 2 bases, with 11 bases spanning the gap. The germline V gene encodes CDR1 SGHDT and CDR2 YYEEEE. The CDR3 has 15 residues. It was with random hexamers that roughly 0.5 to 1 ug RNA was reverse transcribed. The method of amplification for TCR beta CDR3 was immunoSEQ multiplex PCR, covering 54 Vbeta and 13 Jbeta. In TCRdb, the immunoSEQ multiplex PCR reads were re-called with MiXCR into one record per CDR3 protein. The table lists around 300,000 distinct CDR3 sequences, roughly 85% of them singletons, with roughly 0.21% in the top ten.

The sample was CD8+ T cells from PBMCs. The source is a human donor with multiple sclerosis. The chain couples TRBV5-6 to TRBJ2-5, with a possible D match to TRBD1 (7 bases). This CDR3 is CASSLAAGGQETQYF. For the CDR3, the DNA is TGTGCCAGCAGCTTGGCGGCAGGGGGGCAAGAGACCCAGTACTTC. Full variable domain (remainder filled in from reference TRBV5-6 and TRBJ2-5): DAGVTQSPTHLIKTRGQQVTLRCSPKSGHDTVSWYQQALGQGPQFIFQYYEEEERQRGNFPDRFSGHQFPNYSSELNVNALLLGDSALYLCASSLAAGGQETQYFGPGTRLLVL.